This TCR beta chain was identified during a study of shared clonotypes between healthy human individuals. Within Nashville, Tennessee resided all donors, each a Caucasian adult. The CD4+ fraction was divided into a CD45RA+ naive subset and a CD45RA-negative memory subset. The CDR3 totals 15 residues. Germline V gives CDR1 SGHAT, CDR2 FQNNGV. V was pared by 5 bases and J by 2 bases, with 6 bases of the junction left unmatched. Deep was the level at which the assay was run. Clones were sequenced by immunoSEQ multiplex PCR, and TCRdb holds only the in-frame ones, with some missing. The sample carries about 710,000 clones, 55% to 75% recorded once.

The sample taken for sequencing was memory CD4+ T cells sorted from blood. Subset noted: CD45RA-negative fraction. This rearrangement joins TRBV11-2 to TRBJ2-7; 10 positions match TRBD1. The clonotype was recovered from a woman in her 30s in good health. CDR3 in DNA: TGTGCCAGCAGCCCGCTAGGGACAGGGGCCTACGAGCAGTACTTC. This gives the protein CASSPLGTGAYEQYF.